This is a list of T cell receptor beta chains from one sample in a study of blood T cell repertoires in COVID-19. Some clones are missing from TCRdb's copy, which holds only in-frame ones; the method was immunoSEQ multiplex PCR. The sample yields about 200,000 clones, 82% seen once. Sequencing was performed on peripheral blood. These receptors were collected from a woman in her fifties or sixties with COVID-19, enrolled during active disease. Each CDR3 is given with its conserved first and last residue. A D gene is named only where the DNA matches it firmly. Size is stated for part of the rows, as once, few or many counts, or as a class when the clone is expanded.

>TRBJ1-1|.|.|TRBV7-8
TGTGCCAGCAGCGTGGGGGGGATGAACACTGAAGCTTTCTTT
CASSVGGMNTEAFF
>TRBJ2-7|TRBD2|.|TRBV4-1
TGCGCCAGCAGCCAAGACCCGGGGGGGTTTATCCACGAGCAGTACTTC
CASSQDPGGFIHEQYF
>TRBJ2-3|TRBD2|.|TRBV6-5
TGTGCCAGCTTACGGACTAGCGCCGATACGCAGTATTTT
CASLRTSADTQYF
>TRBJ1-1|TRBD1|.|TRBV9
TGTGCCAGCAGCCTCCTCCAGGGGGTGAACACTGAAGCTTTCTTT
CASSLLQGVNTEAFF
>TRBJ2-7|TRBD1|.|TRBV19
TGTGCCAGTAGTAGACCAACCGGGACAGGGACCTACGAGCAGTACTTC
CASSRPTGTGTYEQYF
>TRBJ1-5|.|.|TRBV19
TGTGCCAGTAGCATCTTCTTCACCCTAGGTGGTCAGCCCCAGCATTTT
CASSIFFTLGGQPQHF
>TRBJ2-7|.|once|TRBV7-6
TGTGCCAGCAGCTCCCGGGGTGTCGGGGGTTACGAGCAGTACTTC
CASSSRGVGGYEQYF
>TRBJ2-5|TRBD1|once|TRBV6-5
TGTGCCAGCAGTAGGACAGGACAAGAGACCCAGTACTTC
CASSRTGQETQYF
>TRBJ2-7|TRBD2|many|TRBV2
TGTGCCAGCGAAGCTAGCGGGATATCATACGAGCAGTACTTC
CASEASGISYEQYF
>TRBJ1-5|.|.|TRBV28
TGTGCCAGCCGGGGGGAAACGGGCCGTGAAAGCAATCAGCCCCAGCATTTT
CASRGETGRESNQPQHF
>TRBJ1-5|TRBD1|.|TRBV27
TGTGCCAGCGTAGACTCCCCTCCGGGACAGAGCAATCAGCCCCAGCATTTT
CASVDSPPGQSNQPQHF
>TRBJ2-1|.|.|TRBV7-3
TGTGCCAGCAGCTTAAGCCAGGTGGCGAATGAGCAGTTCTTC
CASSLSQVANEQFF
>TRBJ2-1|.|few|TRBV7-3
TGTGCCAGCAGCTACGGGCAGGGGATCAATGAGCAGTTCTTC
CASSYGQGINEQFF